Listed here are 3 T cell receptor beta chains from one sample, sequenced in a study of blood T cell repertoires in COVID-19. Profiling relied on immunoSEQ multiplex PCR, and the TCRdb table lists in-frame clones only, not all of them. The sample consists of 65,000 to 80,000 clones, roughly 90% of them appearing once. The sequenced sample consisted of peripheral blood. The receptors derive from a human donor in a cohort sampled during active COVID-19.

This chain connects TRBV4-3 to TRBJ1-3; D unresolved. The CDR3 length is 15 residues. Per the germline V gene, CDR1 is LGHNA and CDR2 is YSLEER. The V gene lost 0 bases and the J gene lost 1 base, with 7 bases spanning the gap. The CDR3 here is CASSQDPGSGNTIYF. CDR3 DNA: TGCGCCAGCAGCCAAGATCCGGGGTCTGGAAACACCATATATTTT.

This CDR3 reads CASSKDAYRWEQYF. In nucleotides, the CDR3 is TGTGCCAGCAGCAAAGATGCCTACCGCTGGGAGCAGTACTTC. The rearrangement uses TRBV21-1 and TRBJ2-7; the D call of TRBD2 is as the table states it, not checked on the DNA. TRBV21-1 is annotated as a pseudogene. The CDR3 runs to 14 residues.

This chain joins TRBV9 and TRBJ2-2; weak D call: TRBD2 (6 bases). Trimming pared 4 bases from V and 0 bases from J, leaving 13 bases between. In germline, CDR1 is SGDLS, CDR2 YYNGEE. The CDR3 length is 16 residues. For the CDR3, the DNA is TGTGCCAGCAGCCTTACCGGGACTCCGAACACCGGGGAGCTGTTTTTT. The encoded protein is CASSLTGTPNTGELFF.